This TCR beta chain was sequenced for a study of CD8 T cells in Susac syndrome. When the RNA was reverse transcribed, random hexamers were used with an input of roughly 0.45 to 1 ug. In TCRdb, the immunoSEQ multiplex PCR reads were re-called with MiXCR into one record per CDR3 protein. The repertoire holds fewer than 150,000 distinct CDR3 sequences, with around 90% as singletons. The ends lost 3 bases at V and 9 bases at J; junction bases unmatched: 6. Germline values: CDR1 MNHEY, CDR2 SMNVEV (reference sequence). CDR3 size: 14 residues. The receptor's source is a human donor with multiple sclerosis. The specimen was CD8+ T cells from PBMCs. This chain links TRBV27 with TRBJ2-1; TRBD2 matches 9 bases. CDR3 residues: CASSFSGRFIEQFF. In DNA, the CDR3 is TGTGCCAGCAGTTTTAGCGGGAGATTTATTGAGCAGTTCTTC.